The following is a T cell receptor beta chain sequence with its context. This sample was taken from a study of cytomegalovirus exposure and HLA in healthy donors. Clones were read by immunoSEQ multiplex PCR, and TCRdb kept only the in-frame ones, dropping some. The sample has about 120,000 clones; over 65% are singletons. The CDR3 length is 15 residues. After removal of 5 bases from V and 8 bases from J, the junction contained 12 bases not matched to a gene. Germline V gene lookup returns CDR1 SEHNR and CDR2 FQNEAQ (reference sequence). The sequence was collected from a woman aged 25 to 39 in good health and CMV-seronegative. The source material was PBMCs. The rearrangement links TRBV7-9 to TRBJ1-2, with 9 bases fitting TRBD1. CDR3 nucleotides: TGTGCCAGCAGCCGAGTCGGACAGGGGATGGACGGCTACACCTTC. It specifies CASSRVGQGMDGYTF.